The 16 T cell receptor beta chains below come from one sample, sequenced in a study of cytomegalovirus exposure and HLA in healthy donors. A multiplex PCR was run with 60 Vbeta primers and 13 Jbeta primers. Repertoires were generated with immunoSEQ multiplex PCR, while TCRdb's copy carries only in-frame clones and drops some. The sample holds approximately 120,000 clones, about 76% seen once. The sequencing sample was made of PBMCs. The source of these receptors is a woman aged 30 to 39 in good health and CMV-seronegative.

This chain joins TRBV5-1 and TRBJ2-7, with TRBD2 matching over 16 bases. Per the germline V gene, CDR1 is SGHRS and CDR2 is YFSETQ. Trimming took 0 bases from V and 0 from J; bases not matched to a gene: 6. This CDR3 comprises 19 residues. The CDR3 region is CASSLEAGLAGGSSYEQYF. The CDR3 coding sequence is TGCGCCAGCAGCTTGGAGGCGGGACTAGCGGGAGGGAGCTCCTACGAGCAGTACTTC.

The chain is built from TRBV5-6 and TRBJ2-2; D is unresolved. Germline CDR1 is SGHDT and CDR2 is YYEEEE. With 0 bases removed from V and 7 bases from J, the gap between germline ends came to 4 bases. This CDR3 comprises 12 residues. For the CDR3, the DNA is TGTGCCAGCAGCTTGGCCGTCGGGGAGCTGTTTTTT. Amino acid sequence: CASSLAVGELFF.

V is TRBV28 and J is TRBJ2-7; 7 bases map to TRBD1. CDR1 MDHEN and CDR2 SYDVKM come from the germline V gene. V dropped 5 bases and J dropped 3; count of bases not matched to a gene: 4. The length of the CDR3 is 13 residues. CDR3 nucleotides: TGTGCCAGCAGTACAACAGGGGACTACGAGCAGTACTTC. Its translation: CASSTTGDYEQYF.

Only a few counts were recorded for this clone. This sequence joins TRBV9 and TRBJ1-2; maybe TRBD1 (6 bases). The CDR3 extends over 13 amino acids. The germline V and J ends were trimmed by 3 bases and 4 bases, with 10 bases remaining between them. Germline lookup yields CDR1 SGDLS and CDR2 YYNGEE. CDR3 residues: CASSDRETYGYTF. The CDR3 DNA sequence: TGTGCCAGCAGCGACAGGGAGACCTATGGCTACACCTTC.

This chain uses TRBV6-1 with TRBJ2-7; 9 nucleotides line up with TRBD2. This CDR3 has 15 residues. Germline lookup yields CDR1 MNHNS and CDR2 SASEGT. Trimming took 1 base from V and 2 from J; bases not matched to a gene: 3. CDR3 DNA: TGTGCCAGCAGTGAAGGGGGACTAGCCGCCTACGAGCAGTACTTC. Translated, it gives CASSEGGLAAYEQYF.

This clone was detected once. The chain recombines TRBV6-5 with TRBJ1-2; the D is unclear. V was shortened by 5 bases and J by 8 bases, with 18 bases between the two germline ends. Per the germline V gene, CDR1 is MNHEY and CDR2 is SVGAGI. The CDR3 covers 14 residues. The CDR3 protein is CASSRGADPWGYTF. DNA of the CDR3: TGTGCCAGCAGTAGAGGAGCCGACCCTTGGGGCTACACCTTC.

The CDR3 is CAWTPGLAGIDTQYF. As DNA, the CDR3 is TGTGCCTGGACACCGGGACTAGCGGGAATAGATACGCAGTATTTT. The chain recombines TRBV30 with TRBJ2-3; 13 bases line up with TRBD2. From germline, CDR1 is GTSNPN and CDR2 SVGIG (reference sequence). V lost 4 bases, J lost 5 bases, and 6 bases stayed unmatched. The CDR3 is 15 residues long. Using reference TRBV30 and TRBJ2-3 for the parts outside the CDR3, the full variable domain is SQTIHQWPATLVQPVGSPLSLECTVEGTSNPNLYWYRQAAGRGLQLLFYSVGIGQISSEVPQNLSASRPQDRQFILSSKKLLLSDSGFYLCAWTPGLAGIDTQYFGPGTRLTVL.

The genes are TRBV7-8 and TRBJ2-7; D might be TRBD1 (6 bases). The CDR3 spans 13 residues. In germline, CDR1 is SGHVS, CDR2 FQNEAQ. Trimming stripped 4 bases from V and 4 bases from J, with 11 bases between. The CDR3 reads CASSSRGQYEQYF. The CDR3 nucleotides are TGTGCCAGCAGCTCGAGGGGACAATACGAGCAGTACTTC.

V and J are TRBV28 and TRBJ2-7; 10 nucleotides agree with TRBD1. In germline, CDR1 is MDHEN, CDR2 SYDVKM. V shed 6 bases, J shed 3 bases, and the junction held 5 bases outside the gene matches. The length of the CDR3 is 14 residues. CDR3 coding DNA: TGTGCCAGCAGCGGGGGACAGGGGAACTACGAGCAGTACTTC. Translation gives CASSGGQGNYEQYF.

V usage is TRBV29-1 and J usage is TRBJ1-1, with D tentatively TRBD1 (5 bases). Germline CDR1 SQVTM, CDR2 ANQGSEA. V shed 4 bases and J shed 10 bases, with 16 bases lying between them. This CDR3 has 12 amino acids. CDR3 nucleotides: TGCAGCGTTGTCGTCCAGGGATTGGGAGCTTTCTTT. Its translation: CSVVVQGLGAFF. Looking up the rest from reference TRBV29-1 and TRBJ1-1 gives the full variable domain: SAVISQKPSRDICQRGTSLTIQCQVDSQVTMMFWYRQQPGQSLTLIATANQGSEATYESGFVIDKFPISRPNLTFSTLTVSNMSPEDSSIYLCSVVVQGLGAFFGQGTRLTVV.

CDR3: CASSAPPGGFYGYTF. The CDR3 nucleotides are TGTGCCAGCAGCGCCCCCCCTGGAGGCTTCTATGGCTACACCTTC. The genes are TRBV9 and TRBJ1-2; D ambiguous. Germline V gene sequence: CDR1 SGDLS, CDR2 YYNGEE. This CDR3 comprises 15 residues. V dropped 3 bases and J dropped 4 bases, with 16 bases sitting between them.

V usage is TRBV18 and J usage is TRBJ1-2, with 7 bases lining up with TRBD1. CDR1 and CDR2 from the germline V gene are KGHSH and LQKENI. Trimming took 6 bases from V and 0 from J; bases not matched to a gene: 7. The CDR3 is made up of 15 amino acids. The CDR3 sequence is CASSLGQASNYGYTF. CDR3 nucleotide sequence: TGTGCCAGCTCCCTCGGACAGGCCTCTAACTATGGCTACACCTTC.

Only a few counts were recorded for this clone. This sequence joins TRBV6-5 and TRBJ2-5, with 13 bases aligning to TRBD2. The closer fit of TRBJ2-7 to the DNA end suggests the J call may be wrong. The V gene's germline CDR1 is MNHEY and CDR2 SVGAGI. This CDR3 is 15 amino acids long. The CDR3 DNA reads as TGTGCCAGCAGCAATGGACTAGCGGGAGTCTACGAGCAGTACTTC. This encodes CASSNGLAGVYEQYF.

The J gene is TRBJ2-3, the V gene TRBV6-5, with D unresolved. V was shortened by 8 bases and J by 0 bases, with 9 bases between the two germline ends. The CDR3 contains 13 residues. Germline CDR1 is MNHEY and CDR2 is SVGAGI. CDR3 loop: CASADFSTDTQYF. The CDR3 bases are TGTGCCAGCGCAGACTTTAGCACAGATACGCAGTATTTT.

The chain links TRBV5-1 to TRBJ2-3, with TRBD2 matching 9 bases. The V and J ends lost 2 bases and 2 bases, in that order; junction bases with no gene match: 6. This CDR3 has 16 amino acids. Germline V CDR1 and CDR2: SGHRS, YFSETQ. Here the CDR3 DNA reads TGCGCCAGCAGCTTTCGGTCTAGCGGGAACACAGATACGCAGTATTTT. Its translation is CASSFRSSGNTDTQYF.

The DNA for the CDR3 is TGTGCCAGCAGCCCAAACCCGGTAGGACTAGCGGACGAGCAGTACTTC. This translates into CASSPNPVGLADEQYF. V is TRBV7-6 and J is TRBJ2-5; 10 positions agree with TRBD2. The last part of the DNA fits TRBJ2-7 better; the J call may be wrong. Germline V gives CDR1 SGHVS, CDR2 FNYEAQ. This CDR3 has 16 residues.